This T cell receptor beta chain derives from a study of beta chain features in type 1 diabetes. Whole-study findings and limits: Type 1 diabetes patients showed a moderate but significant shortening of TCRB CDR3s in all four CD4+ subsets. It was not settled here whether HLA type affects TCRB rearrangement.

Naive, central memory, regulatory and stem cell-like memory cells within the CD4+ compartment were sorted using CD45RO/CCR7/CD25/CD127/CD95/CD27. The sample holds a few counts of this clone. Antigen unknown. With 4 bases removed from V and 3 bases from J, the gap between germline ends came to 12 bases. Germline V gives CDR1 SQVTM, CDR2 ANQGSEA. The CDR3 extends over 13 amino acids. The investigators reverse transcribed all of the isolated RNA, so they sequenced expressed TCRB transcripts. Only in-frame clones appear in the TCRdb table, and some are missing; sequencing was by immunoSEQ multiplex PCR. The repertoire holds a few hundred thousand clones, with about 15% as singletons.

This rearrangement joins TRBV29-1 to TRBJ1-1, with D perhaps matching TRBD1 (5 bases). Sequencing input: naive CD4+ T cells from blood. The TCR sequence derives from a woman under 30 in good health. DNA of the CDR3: TGCAGCGTTGTAGGGACTGAACACACTGAAGCTTTCTTT. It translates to CSVVGTEHTEAFF.